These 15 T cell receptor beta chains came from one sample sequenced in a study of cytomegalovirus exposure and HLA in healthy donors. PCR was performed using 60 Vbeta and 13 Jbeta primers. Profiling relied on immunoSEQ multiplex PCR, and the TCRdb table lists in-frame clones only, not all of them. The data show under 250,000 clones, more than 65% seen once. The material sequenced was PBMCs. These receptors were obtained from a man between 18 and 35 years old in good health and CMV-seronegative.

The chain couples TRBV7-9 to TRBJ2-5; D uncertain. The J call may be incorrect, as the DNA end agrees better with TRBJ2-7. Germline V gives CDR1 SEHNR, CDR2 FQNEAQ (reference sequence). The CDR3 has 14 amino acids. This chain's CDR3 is CASSLEAGGHEQYF. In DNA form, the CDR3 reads TGTGCCAGCAGCTTAGAGGCCGGCGGTCACGAGCAGTACTTC.

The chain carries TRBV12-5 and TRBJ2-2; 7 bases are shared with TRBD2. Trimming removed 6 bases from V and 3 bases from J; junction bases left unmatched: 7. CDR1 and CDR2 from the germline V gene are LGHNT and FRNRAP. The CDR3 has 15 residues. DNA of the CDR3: TGTGCTAGTGGACTAGCGTTGGGGTACACCGGGGAGCTGTTTTTT. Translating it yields CASGLALGYTGELFF.

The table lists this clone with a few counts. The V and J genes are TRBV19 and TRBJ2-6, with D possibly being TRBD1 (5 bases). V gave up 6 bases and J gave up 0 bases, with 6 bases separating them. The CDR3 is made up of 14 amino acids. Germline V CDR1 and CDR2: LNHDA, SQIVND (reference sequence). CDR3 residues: CASRDNSGANVLTF. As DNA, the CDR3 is TGTGCCAGTAGGGACAACTCTGGGGCCAACGTCCTGACTTTC.

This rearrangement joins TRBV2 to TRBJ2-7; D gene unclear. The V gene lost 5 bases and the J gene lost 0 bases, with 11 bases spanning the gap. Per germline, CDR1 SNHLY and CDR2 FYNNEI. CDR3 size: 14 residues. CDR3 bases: TGTGCCAGCAGTTATACTCCGGGCTCCTACGAGCAGTACTTC. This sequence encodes CASSYTPGSYEQYF.

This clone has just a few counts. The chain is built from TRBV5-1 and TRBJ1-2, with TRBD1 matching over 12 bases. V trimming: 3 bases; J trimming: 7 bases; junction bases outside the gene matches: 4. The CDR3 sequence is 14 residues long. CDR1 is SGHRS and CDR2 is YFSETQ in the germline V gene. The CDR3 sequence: CASSWGTGGIGYTF. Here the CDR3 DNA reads TGCGCCAGCAGCTGGGGGACAGGGGGCATTGGCTACACCTTC.

CDR3 loop: CASSEGTGGEQFF. The CDR3 region has the DNA TGTGCCAGCAGTGAAGGGACAGGAGGGGAGCAGTTCTTC. V gene TRBV2 combines with J gene TRBJ2-1; possibly TRBD1 for D (7 bases). Germline lookup yields CDR1 SNHLY and CDR2 FYNNEI. This CDR3 is 13 amino acids long. V dropped 1 base and J dropped 10 bases, with 11 bases sitting between them.

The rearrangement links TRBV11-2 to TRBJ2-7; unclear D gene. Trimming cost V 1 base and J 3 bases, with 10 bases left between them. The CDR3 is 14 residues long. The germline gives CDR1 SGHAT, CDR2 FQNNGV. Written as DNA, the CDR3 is TGTGCCAGCAGCTTAGGGGTAGCCAACTACGAGCAGTACTTC. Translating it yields CASSLGVANYEQYF.

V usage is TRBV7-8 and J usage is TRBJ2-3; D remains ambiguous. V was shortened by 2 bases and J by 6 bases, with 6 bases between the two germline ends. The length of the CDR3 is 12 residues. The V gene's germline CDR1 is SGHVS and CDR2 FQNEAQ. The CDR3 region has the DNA TGTGCCAGCAGCTTAAACTTCGATACGCAGTATTTT. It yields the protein CASSLNFDTQYF.

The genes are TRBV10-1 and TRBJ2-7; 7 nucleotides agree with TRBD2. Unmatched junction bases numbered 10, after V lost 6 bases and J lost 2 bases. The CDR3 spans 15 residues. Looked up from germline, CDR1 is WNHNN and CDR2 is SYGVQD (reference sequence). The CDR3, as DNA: TGCGCCAGCAGCCCTGCACTCGGGACTACCTACGAGCAGTACTTC. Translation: CASSPALGTTYEQYF.

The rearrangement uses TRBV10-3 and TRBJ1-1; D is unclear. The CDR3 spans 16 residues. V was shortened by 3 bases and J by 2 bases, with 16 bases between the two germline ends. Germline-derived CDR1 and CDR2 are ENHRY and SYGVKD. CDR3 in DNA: TGTGCCATCAGTGATTTCCGTGAGGTCAGAAACACTGAAGCTTTCTTT. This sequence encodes CAISDFREVRNTEAFF.

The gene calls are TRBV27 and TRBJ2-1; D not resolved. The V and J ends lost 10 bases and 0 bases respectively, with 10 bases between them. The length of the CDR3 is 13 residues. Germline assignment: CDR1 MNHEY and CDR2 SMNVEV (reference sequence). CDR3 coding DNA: TGTGCCACCAAGAAGAGCTCCTACAATGAGCAGTTCTTC. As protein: CATKKSSYNEQFF.

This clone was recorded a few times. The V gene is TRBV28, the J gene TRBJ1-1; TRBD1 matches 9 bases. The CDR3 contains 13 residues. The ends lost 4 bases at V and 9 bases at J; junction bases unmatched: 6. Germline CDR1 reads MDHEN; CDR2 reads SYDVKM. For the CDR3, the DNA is TGTGCCAGCAGTTCTACCGGACAGGGGAAAGCTTTCTTT. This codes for CASSSTGQGKAFF.

CDR3 DNA sequence: TGCAGCGCCGCTCCAAGCGGACCGAACACCGGGGAGCTGTTTTTT. Translating it yields CSAAPSGPNTGELFF. The chain recombines TRBV29-1 with TRBJ2-2; possible D gene TRBD2, 5 bases. V dropped 7 bases and J dropped 0 bases, with 15 bases sitting between them. Germline CDR1 reads SQVTM; CDR2 reads ANQGSEA. The CDR3 extends over 15 amino acids.

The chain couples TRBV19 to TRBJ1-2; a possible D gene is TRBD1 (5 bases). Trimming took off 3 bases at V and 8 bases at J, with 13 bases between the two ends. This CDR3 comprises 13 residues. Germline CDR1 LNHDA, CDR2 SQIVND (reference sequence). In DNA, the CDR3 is TGTGCCAGTAGTATTGCGCAGGGTGGCGGCTACACCTTC. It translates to CASSIAQGGGYTF.

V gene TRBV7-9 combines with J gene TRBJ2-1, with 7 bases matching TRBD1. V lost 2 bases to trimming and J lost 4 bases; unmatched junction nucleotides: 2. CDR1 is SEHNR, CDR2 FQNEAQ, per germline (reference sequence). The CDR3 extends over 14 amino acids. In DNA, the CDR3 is TGTGCCAGCAGCTTAAGGGACAGATACAATGAGCAGTTCTTC. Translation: CASSLRDRYNEQFF.